A single sample is the source of the 5 T cell receptor beta chains below, sequenced in a study of T cell responses to AZD1222 COVID-19 vaccine. The method was immunoSEQ multiplex PCR; TCRdb's version includes in-frame clones alone and lacks a portion of them. The sample holds about 90,000 clones, about nine tenths seen once. The material sequenced was peripheral blood, taken 28 days after the second AZD1222 dose. These receptors were obtained from an adult who received the AZD1222 COVID-19 vaccine.

The rearrangement uses TRBV7-3 and TRBJ2-3; tentatively, D is TRBD1 or TRBD2 (5 bases each). Germline V lookup: CDR1 SGHTA, CDR2 FQGTGA. This CDR3 spans 16 amino acids. Deletions cut 0 bases from V and 3 bases from J, with 13 bases between. CDR3 in DNA: TGTGCCAGCAGCTTAACTAGCGTTGGGGGTACAGATACGCAGTATTTT. Translated: CASSLTSVGGTDTQYF. Variable domain in full (rest from reference TRBV7-3 and TRBJ2-3): GAGVSQTPSNKVTEKGKYVELRCDPISGHTALYWYRQSLGQGPEFLIYFQGTGAADDSGLPNDRFFAVRPEGSVSTLKIQRTERGDSAVYLCASSLTSVGGTDTQYFGPGTRLTVL.

This clone was found a few times. V and J are TRBV29-1 and TRBJ1-2; D possibly corresponds to TRBD1 (5 bases). The CDR3 runs 14 residues. In germline, CDR1 is SQVTM, CDR2 ANQGSEA. V lost 4 bases and J 4 bases, leaving 16 bases between the germline ends. CDR3 residues: CSVVSDWGTYGYTF. The CDR3 DNA reads as TGCAGCGTTGTTAGTGATTGGGGGACCTATGGCTACACCTTC.

This chain links TRBV28 with TRBJ2-6, with unresolved D. Between the trimmed V and J ends, which lost 3 bases and 3 bases, there was a span of 9 bases. CDR1 and CDR2 (germline): MDHEN, SYDVKM. This CDR3 contains 15 residues. DNA of the CDR3: TGTGCCAGCAGTTTTGGGTCACGTGGGGCCAACGTCCTGACTTTC. It specifies CASSFGSRGANVLTF.

This clone was recorded once. The gene calls are TRBV24-1 and TRBJ1-1; 7 bases agree with TRBD1. From germline, CDR1 is KGHDR and CDR2 SFDVKD. V lost 3 bases and J lost 6; bases outside the gene matches: 3. The CDR3 is 13 amino acids. The CDR3 loop reads CATSDDQGAEAFF. The CDR3 DNA reads TGTGCCACCAGTGATGACCAGGGGGCTGAAGCTTTCTTT.

This clone was detected once. This chain connects TRBV28 to TRBJ2-7; 8 positions agree with TRBD1. The length of the CDR3 is 16 residues. CDR1 is MDHEN, CDR2 SYDVKM, per germline. Trimming took 6 bases from V and 0 from J; bases not matched to a gene: 10. In DNA, the CDR3 is TGTGCCAGCAGAGGACAGGGCCCCTCTAGCTCCTACGAGCAGTACTTC. Amino acid sequence: CASRGQGPSSSYEQYF. Looking up the rest from reference TRBV28 and TRBJ2-7 gives the full variable domain: DVKVTQSSRYLVKRTGEKVFLECVQDMDHENMFWYRQDPGLGLRLIYFSYDVKMKEKGDIPEGYSVSREKKERFSLILESASTNQTSMYLCASRGQGPSSSYEQYFGPGTRLTVT.